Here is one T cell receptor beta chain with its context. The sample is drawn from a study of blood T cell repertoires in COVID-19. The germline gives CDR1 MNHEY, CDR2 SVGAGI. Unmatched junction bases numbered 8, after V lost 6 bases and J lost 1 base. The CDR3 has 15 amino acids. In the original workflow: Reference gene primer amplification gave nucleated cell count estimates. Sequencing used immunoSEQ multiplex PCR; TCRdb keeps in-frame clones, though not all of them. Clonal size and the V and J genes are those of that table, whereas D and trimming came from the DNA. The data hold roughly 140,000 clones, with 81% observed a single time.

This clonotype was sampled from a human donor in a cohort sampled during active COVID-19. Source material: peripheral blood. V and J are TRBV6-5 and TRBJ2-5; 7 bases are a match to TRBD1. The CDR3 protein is CASRRQGTVQETQYF. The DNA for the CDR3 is TGTGCCAGCAGACGACAGGGCACGGTCCAAGAGACCCAGTACTTC.